This T cell receptor beta chain was identified in a study of blood T cell repertoires in COVID-19. About the research overall: Both acute and convalescent COVID-19 samples were obtained from the United States, Italy and Spain. Sources were T cells, B-cell-depleted T cells, or PBMCs; the material itself was cDNA or gDNA.

J gave up 5 bases and V 2 bases, and 7 bases lay outside the gene matches. Germline lookup yields CDR1 ENHRY and CDR2 SYGVKD. The CDR3 is 16 amino acids. Original processing notes: Estimation of nucleated cell counts relied on the amplification of reference gene primers. Profiled with immunoSEQ multiplex PCR; TCRdb holds only in-frame clones, not every one. V and J calls and clone size are as listed in that table; D and trimming were resolved from the DNA. The repertoire holds 200,000 to 250,000 clones, with approximately 84% as singletons. Seattle's enrolled individuals joined amid active infection and were then monitored longitudinally.

The sample comprised peripheral blood. This TCR derives from an elderly woman with COVID-19, enrolled during active disease. The chain links TRBV10-3 to TRBJ2-2, with 8 bases lining up with TRBD2. CDR3 protein: CAISEVAGGWTGELFF. The CDR3 DNA is TGTGCCATCAGTGAGGTGGCGGGAGGATGGACCGGGGAGCTGTTTTTT.